This T cell receptor (beta chain) is from a study of cytomegalovirus exposure and HLA in healthy donors. A multiplex PCR was run with 60 Vbeta primers and 13 Jbeta primers. Sequenced by immunoSEQ multiplex PCR; TCRdb stores in-frame clones only, minus some. The sample includes about 160,000 clones, 75% to 80% seen only once; the top ten take around 3.1%. Notes on this clone: The antigen is not known.

The V and J ends lost 4 bases and 3 bases, in that order; junction bases with no gene match: 4. Looked up from germline, CDR1 is SNHLY and CDR2 is FYNNEI. The CDR3 loop spans 15 amino acids. Findings of the study overall: Presence/absence analyses assumed roughly uniform sequencing depth across donors, which may not hold. In a later analysis, TCR beta V- and J-gene trimming was associated with a missense DCLRE1C variant. CMV antigen specificity was confirmed in vitro for a few CMV-associated chains. More clonal expansion characterized HLA-associated TCR beta chains than equally common others in a later analysis.

J is TRBJ1-5 and V is TRBV2; 9 bases line up with TRBD1. The TCR originated in a woman aged 40-49 years in good health and CMV-seronegative. The sequencing sample was made of PBMCs. The CDR3 loop is CASSVQGASNQPQHF. CDR3 DNA: TGTGCCAGCAGTGTACAGGGGGCCTCCAATCAGCCCCAGCATTTT.